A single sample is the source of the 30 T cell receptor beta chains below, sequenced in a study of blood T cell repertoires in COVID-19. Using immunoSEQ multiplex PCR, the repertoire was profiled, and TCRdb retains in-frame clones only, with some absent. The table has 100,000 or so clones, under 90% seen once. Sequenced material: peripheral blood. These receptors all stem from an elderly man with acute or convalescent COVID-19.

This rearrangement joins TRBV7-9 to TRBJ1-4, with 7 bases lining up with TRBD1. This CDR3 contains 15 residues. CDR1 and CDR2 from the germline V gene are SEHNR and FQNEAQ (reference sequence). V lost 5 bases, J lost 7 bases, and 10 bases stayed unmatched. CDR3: CASSLGKGAPEKLFF. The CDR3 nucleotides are TGTGCCAGCAGCCTGGGGAAGGGGGCTCCTGAAAAACTGTTTTTT.

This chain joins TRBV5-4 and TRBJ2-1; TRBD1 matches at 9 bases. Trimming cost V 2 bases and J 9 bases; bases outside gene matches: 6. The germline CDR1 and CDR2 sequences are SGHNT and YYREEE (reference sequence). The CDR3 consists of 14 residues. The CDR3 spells CASSFGTGRGEQFF. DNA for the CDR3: TGTGCCAGCAGCTTCGGGACAGGGCGGGGTGAGCAGTTCTTC.

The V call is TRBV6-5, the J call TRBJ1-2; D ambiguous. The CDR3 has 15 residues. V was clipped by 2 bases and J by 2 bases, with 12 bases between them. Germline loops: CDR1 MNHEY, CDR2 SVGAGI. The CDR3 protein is CASSYGGGRNYGYTF. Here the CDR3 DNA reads TGTGCCAGCAGTTACGGCGGTGGAAGGAACTATGGCTACACCTTC.

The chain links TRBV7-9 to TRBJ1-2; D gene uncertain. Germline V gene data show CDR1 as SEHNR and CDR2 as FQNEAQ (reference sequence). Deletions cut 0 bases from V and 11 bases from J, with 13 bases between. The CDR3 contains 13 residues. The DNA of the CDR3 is TGTGCCAGCAGCTTAGCCGGTCGTGTTGTGTACACCTTC. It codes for CASSLAGRVVYTF. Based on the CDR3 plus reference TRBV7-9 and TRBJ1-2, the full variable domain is DTGVSQNPRHKITKRGQNVTFRCDPISEHNRLYWYRQTLGQGPEFLTYFQNEAQLEKSRLLSDRFSAERPKGSFSTLEIQRTEQGDSAMYLCASSLAGRVVYTFGSGTRLTVV.

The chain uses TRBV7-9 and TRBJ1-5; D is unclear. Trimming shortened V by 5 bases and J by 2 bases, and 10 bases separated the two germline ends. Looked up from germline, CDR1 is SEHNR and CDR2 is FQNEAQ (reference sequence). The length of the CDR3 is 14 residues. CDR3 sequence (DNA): TGTGCCAGCAGCCCTATTATGGGCAATCAGCCCCAGCATTTT. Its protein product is CASSPIMGNQPQHF.

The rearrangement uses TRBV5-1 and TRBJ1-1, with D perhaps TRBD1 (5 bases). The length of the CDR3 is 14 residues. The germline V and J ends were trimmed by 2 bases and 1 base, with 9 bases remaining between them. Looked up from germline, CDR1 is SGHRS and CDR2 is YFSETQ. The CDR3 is CASSFTGANTEAFF. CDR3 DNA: TGCGCCAGCAGCTTCACAGGTGCGAACACTGAAGCTTTCTTT.

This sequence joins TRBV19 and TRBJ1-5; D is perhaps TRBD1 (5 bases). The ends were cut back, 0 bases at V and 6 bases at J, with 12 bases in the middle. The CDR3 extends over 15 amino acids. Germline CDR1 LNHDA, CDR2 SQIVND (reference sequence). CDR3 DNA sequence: TGTGCCAGTAGTATAGAGAGGCAGGGCGGTCAGCCCCAGCATTTT. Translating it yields CASSIERQGGQPQHF.

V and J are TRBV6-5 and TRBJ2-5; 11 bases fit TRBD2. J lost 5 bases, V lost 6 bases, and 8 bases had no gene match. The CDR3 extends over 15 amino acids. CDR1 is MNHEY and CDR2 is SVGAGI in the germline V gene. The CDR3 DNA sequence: TGTGCCAGCAGGTTAACTAGCGGGAGTTGGGAGACCCAGTACTTC. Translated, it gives CASRLTSGSWETQYF.

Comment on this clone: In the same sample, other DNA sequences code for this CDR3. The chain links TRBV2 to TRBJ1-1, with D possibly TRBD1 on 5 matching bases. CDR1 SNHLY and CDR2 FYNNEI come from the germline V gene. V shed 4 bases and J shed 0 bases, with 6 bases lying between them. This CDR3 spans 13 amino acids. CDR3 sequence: CASSGGVNTEAFF. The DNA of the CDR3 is TGTGCCAGCAGTGGGGGGGTGAACACTGAAGCTTTCTTT.

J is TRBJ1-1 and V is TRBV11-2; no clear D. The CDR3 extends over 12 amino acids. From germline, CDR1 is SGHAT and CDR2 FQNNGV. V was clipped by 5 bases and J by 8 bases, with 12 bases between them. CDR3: CASSPNILEAFF. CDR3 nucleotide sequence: TGTGCCAGCAGCCCGAACATATTAGAAGCTTTCTTT.

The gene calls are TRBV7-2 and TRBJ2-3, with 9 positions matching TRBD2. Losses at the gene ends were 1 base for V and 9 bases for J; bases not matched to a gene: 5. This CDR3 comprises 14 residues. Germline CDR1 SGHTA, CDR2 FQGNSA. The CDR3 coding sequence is TGTGCCAGCAGCTTAGGGGCGGGAGGGGACACGCAGTATTTT. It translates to CASSLGAGGDTQYF.

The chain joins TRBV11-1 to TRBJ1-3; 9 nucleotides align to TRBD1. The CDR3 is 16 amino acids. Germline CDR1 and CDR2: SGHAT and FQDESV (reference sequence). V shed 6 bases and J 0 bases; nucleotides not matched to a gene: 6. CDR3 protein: CASRGQGSTSGNTIYF. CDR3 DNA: TGTGCCAGCAGGGGACAGGGTTCAACCTCTGGAAACACCATATATTTT.

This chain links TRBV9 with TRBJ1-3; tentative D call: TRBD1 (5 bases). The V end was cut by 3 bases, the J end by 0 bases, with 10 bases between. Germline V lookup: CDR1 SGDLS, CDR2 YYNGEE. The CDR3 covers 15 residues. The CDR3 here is CASSADRNSGNTIYF. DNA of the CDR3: TGTGCCAGCAGCGCCGACAGAAACTCTGGAAACACCATATATTTT. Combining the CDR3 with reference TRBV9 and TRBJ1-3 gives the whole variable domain DSGVTQTPKHLITATGQRVTLRCSPRSGDLSVYWYQQSLDQGLQFLIQYYNGEERAKGNILERFSAQQFPDLHSELNLSSLELGDSALYFCASSADRNSGNTIYFGEGSWLTVV.

The chain's CDR3 is CASSLSSGELFF. The DNA of the CDR3 is TGTGCCAGCAGTTTATCTTCCGGGGAGCTGTTTTTT. V is TRBV28 and J is TRBJ2-2; D uncertain. The CDR3 is 12 residues long. Germline V gives CDR1 MDHEN, CDR2 SYDVKM. Trimming cost V 1 base and J 6 bases, with 3 bases left between them.

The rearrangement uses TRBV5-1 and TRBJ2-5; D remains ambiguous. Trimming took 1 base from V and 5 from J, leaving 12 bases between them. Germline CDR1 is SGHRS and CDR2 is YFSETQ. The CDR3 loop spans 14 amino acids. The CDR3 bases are TGCGCCAGCAGCTTGATGTCCCAGCGTGAGACCCAGTACTTC. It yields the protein CASSLMSQRETQYF.

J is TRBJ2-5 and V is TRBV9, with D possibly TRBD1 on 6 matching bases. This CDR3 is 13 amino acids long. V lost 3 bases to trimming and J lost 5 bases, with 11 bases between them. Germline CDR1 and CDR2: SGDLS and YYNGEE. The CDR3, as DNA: TGTGCCAGCAGCGCAGGGGTGTGGGAGACCCAGTACTTC. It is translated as CASSAGVWETQYF.

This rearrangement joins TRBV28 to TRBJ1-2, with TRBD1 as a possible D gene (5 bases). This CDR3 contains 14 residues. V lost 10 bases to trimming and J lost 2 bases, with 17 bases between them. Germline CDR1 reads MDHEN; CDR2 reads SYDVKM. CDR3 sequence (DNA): TGTGCCACAGCAGTTTACCCAGGGAACTATGGCTACACCTTC. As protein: CATAVYPGNYGYTF.

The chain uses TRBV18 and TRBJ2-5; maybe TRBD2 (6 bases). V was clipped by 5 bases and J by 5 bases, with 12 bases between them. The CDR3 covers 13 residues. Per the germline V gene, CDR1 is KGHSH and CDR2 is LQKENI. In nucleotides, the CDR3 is TGTGCCAGCTCATTATCTGGGAGGGAGACCCAGTACTTC. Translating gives CASSLSGRETQYF.

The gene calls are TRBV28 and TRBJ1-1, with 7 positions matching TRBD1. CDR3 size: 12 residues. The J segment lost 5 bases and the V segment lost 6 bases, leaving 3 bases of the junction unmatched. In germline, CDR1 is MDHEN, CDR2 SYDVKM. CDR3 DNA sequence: TGTGCCAGCAGAGGACAGGTTACTGAAGCTTTCTTT. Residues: CASRGQVTEAFF.

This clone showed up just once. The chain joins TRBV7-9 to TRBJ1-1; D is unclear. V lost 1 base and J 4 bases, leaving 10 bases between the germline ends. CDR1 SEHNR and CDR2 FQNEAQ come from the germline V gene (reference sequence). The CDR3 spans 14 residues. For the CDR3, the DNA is TGTGCCAGCAGCTTAGAGGCCCGAGGCACTGAAGCTTTCTTT. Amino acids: CASSLEARGTEAFF. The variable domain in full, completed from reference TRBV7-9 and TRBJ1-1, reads DTGVSQNPRHKITKRGQNVTFRCDPISEHNRLYWYRQTLGQGPEFLTYFQNEAQLEKSRLLSDRFSAERPKGSFSTLEIQRTEQGDSAMYLCASSLEARGTEAFFGQGTRLTVV.

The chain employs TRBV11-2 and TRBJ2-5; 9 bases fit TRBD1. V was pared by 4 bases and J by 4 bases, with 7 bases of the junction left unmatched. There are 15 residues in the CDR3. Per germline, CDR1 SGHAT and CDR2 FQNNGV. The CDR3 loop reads CASSSGTGILETQYF. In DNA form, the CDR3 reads TGTGCCAGCAGCTCCGGGACAGGGATTTTAGAGACCCAGTACTTC.

CDR3 DNA: TGTGCCAGCAGTTCCCCGGGGAGGGGGGATACTGAAGCTTTCTTT. Translation gives CASSSPGRGDTEAFF. The rearrangement joins TRBV6-2 or TRBV6-3 to TRBJ1-1; weak D call: TRBD1 (6 bases). V was cut by 4 bases and J by 5 bases, with 17 bases left in between. The CDR3 covers 15 residues. Germline V gives CDR1 MNHEY, CDR2 SVGEGT.

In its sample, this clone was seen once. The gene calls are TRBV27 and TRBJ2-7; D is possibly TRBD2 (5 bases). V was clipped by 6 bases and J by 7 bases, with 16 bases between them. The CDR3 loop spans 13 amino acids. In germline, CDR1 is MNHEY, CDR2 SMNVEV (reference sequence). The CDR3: CASRRRAPGEQYF. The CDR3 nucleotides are TGTGCCAGCAGGCGCCGGGCTCCGGGGGAGCAGTACTTC.

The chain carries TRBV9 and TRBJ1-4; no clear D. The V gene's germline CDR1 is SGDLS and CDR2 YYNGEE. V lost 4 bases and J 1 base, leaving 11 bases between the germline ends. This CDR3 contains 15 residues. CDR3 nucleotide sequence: TGTGCCAGCAGCCCCAGAGGGAAAACTAATGAAAAACTGTTTTTT. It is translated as CASSPRGKTNEKLFF.

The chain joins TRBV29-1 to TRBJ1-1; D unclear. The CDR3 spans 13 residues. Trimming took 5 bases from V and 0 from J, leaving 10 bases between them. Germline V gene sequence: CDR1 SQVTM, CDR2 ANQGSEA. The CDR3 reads CSVRRRMNTEAFF. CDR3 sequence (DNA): TGCAGCGTTCGGCGGAGGATGAACACTGAAGCTTTCTTT.

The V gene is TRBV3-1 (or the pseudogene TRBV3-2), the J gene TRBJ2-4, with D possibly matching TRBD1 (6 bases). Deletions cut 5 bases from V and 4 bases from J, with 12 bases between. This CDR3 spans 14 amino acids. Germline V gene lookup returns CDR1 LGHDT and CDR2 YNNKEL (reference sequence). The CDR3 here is CASSSWTAKNIQYF. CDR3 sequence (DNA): TGTGCCAGCAGCTCGTGGACAGCGAAAAACATTCAGTACTTC.

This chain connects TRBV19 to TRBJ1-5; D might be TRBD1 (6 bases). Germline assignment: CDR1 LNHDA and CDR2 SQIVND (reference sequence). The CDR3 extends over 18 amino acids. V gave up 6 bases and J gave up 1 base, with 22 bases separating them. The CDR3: CASRPRGHQLSSNQPQHF. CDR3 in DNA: TGTGCCAGTAGACCGAGGGGACACCAATTATCCAGCAATCAGCCCCAGCATTTT.

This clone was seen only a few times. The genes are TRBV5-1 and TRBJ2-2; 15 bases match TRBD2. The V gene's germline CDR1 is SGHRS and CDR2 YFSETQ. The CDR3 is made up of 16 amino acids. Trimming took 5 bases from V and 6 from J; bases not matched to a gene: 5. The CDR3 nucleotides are TGCGCCAGCAGTTGGACTAGCGGGAGGGCCGCCGGGGAGCTGTTTTTT. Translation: CASSWTSGRAAGELFF.

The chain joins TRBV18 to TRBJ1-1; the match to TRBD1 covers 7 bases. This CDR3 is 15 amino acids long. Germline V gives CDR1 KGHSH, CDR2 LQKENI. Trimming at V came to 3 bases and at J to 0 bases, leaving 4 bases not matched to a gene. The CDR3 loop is CASSPNRGMNTEAFF. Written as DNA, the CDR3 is TGTGCCAGCTCACCCAACAGGGGAATGAACACTGAAGCTTTCTTT.

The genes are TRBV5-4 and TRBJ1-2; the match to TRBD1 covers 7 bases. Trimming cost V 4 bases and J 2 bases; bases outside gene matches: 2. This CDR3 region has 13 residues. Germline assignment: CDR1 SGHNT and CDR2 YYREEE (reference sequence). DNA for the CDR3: TGTGCCAGCAGCCTGGGACAGAACTATGGCTACACCTTC. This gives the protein CASSLGQNYGYTF.